This entry is about one TCR beta chain. The sample belongs to a study of T cells in Graves' hyperthyroidism and ophthalmopathy. Uncontrolled infection, other autoimmune disease, pregnancy and lactation each barred patients from inclusion. On the basis of clinical symptoms, serum thyroxine and TRAb, thyroid ultrasound and orbital computed tomography, diagnoses were made. Researchers took RNA transcripts and amplified the TCR beta CDR3 regions from them. During a first-round RT-PCR of the TCR CDR3, the HTBI primer set was used. A single record per CDR3 protein comes from TCRdb applying MiXCR to the multiplex PCR reads. Of over 650,000 distinct CDR3 sequences detected, nearly 45% appear once; the ten largest clones hold less than 9%. What was sequenced was peripheral blood or thyroid tissue (not recorded which). This TCR came from an adult man with Graves' disease, either hyperthyroidism or ophthalmopathy (not recorded which).

This CDR3 is CASSPGLGGYTF. CDR3 coding DNA: TGTGCCAGCAGCCCAGGGCTTGGTGGCTACACCTTC. The gene calls are TRBV7-8 and TRBJ1-2; maybe TRBD1 (5 bases). The CDR3 has 12 amino acids. Germline assignment: CDR1 SGHVS and CDR2 FQNEAQ. Trimming left V 5 bases short and J 7 bases short, with 11 bases between.